The clone carrying this TCR beta chain occurred once. Its antigen is currently unknown. Gene names and germline refer to mouse. The read is 1 residue too short to cover the CDR3 end, so that end is filled in from the germline J gene. Time point specified: mouse harvest day 7 after allogeneic transplant. Tail vein injection delivered 10^7 T-cell-depleted bone marrow cells and 10^6 splenic CD5+ T cells. TCRdb's table, derived via immunoSEQ multiplex PCR, lists solely in-frame clones and lacks some. This sample has around 6,200 clones, with about half found just once. The data belong to a study of tissue T cells after allogeneic stem cell transplantation. Study-level points and caveats: In patients and mice, blood and spleen missed much of tissue repertoire. Anatomically similar tissues had similar TCR repertoires within each patient.

The CDR3 totals 14 residues. Germline-derived CDR1 and CDR2 are KGHPV and FQNQEV (reference sequence). V was cut by 6 bases and J by 2 bases, with 13 bases left in between. The rearrangement uses TRBV26 and TRBJ1-1; D may be TRBD1 (5 bases). The TCR originated in a female BALB/c mouse given C57BL/6 T cells with graft-versus-host disease after an allogeneic hematopoietic cell transplant. The sample comprised gut tissue. CDR3 bases read: TGTGCCAGCAGCCGGGGGGGATTCAACACAGAAGTCTTC. Its protein is CASSRGGFNTEVF. The full CDR3 protein is CASSRGGFNTEVFF.